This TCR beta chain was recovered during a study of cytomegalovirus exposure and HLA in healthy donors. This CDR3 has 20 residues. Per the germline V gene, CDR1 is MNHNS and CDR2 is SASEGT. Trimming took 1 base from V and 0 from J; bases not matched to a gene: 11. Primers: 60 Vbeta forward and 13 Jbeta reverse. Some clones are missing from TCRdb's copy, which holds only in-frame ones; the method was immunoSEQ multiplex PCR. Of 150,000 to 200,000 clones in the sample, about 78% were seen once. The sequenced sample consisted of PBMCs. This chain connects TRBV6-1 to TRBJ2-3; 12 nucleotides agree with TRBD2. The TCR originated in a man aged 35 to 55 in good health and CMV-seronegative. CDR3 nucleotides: TGTGCCAGCAGTGAAGTACCCGGGACTAGCGGGCGAACTAGCACAGATACGCAGTATTTT. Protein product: CASSEVPGTSGRTSTDTQYF.